This T cell receptor beta chain stems from a study of shared clonotypes between healthy human individuals. V was pared by 1 base and J by 2 bases, with 9 bases between. This CDR3 contains 14 residues. Germline-derived CDR1 and CDR2 are LNHNV and YYDKDF (reference sequence). This clone was picked up one time. Method: immunoSEQ multiplex PCR; TCRdb's copy keeps in-frame clones and lacks some. The repertoire includes about 490,000 clones, 60% to 80% of them detected once, and approximately 12% sits in the top ten. Sequenced material: PBMCs. The rearrangement uses TRBV15 and TRBJ2-7; D is unclear. The origin of this receptor is a woman aged 40 to 49 in good health. Some clones in this sample may be carry-over from other donors' samples. The CDR3 DNA follows: TGTGCCACCAGCAGAGCGCAAGCACCCTACGAGCAGTACTTC. Translated, it gives CATSRAQAPYEQYF.